The clone carrying this T cell receptor beta chain has ten or more counts. Its antigen remains unidentified. TCRdb recomputed clones from the PCR reads via MiXCR. The sample holds 20,000 to 25,000 clones, roughly 14% seen once. This record belongs to a study of metastatic and nonmetastatic thyroid tumors. For the study at large: Repertoire comparison spanned blood and tumor or nodule tissue of malignant and benign thyroid patients.

Ahead of thyroid surgery, no patient had received treatment of any kind. Looked up from germline, CDR1 is SGDLS and CDR2 is YYNGEE. The CDR3 totals 16 residues. Trimming removed 0 bases from V and 5 bases from J; junction bases left unmatched: 5. Study-wide results and caveats: Patients with malignant thyroid tumors reportedly had significantly higher TCR beta diversity than those with benign nodules, in blood and tumor.

The chain is built from TRBV9 and TRBJ2-5; 12 nucleotides match TRBD2. This TCR derives from a female donor with papillary thyroid cancer or a benign thyroid nodule (not recorded which). Some clones in this sample may be carry-over from other donors' samples. The sequenced sample was tumor tissue. This CDR3 reads CASSVASGRAPETQYF. In DNA, the CDR3 is TGTGCCAGCAGCGTAGCTAGCGGGAGGGCCCCCGAGACCCAGTACTTC. Full variable domain (outside the CDR3, taken from reference TRBV9 and TRBJ2-5): DSGVTQTPKHLITATGQRVTLRCSPRSGDLSVYWYQQSLDQGLQFLIQYYNGEERAKGNILERFSAQQFPDLHSELNLSSLELGDSALYFCASSVASGRAPETQYFGPGTRLLVL.